This TCR beta chain comes out of a study of T cell responses to AZD1222 COVID-19 vaccine. V shed 0 bases, J shed 7 bases, and the junction held 6 bases outside the gene matches. This CDR3 contains 15 residues. Germline values: CDR1 MNHEY, CDR2 SVGEGT. In its sample, this clone was seen a few times. This table comes from immunoSEQ multiplex PCR, and its TCRdb copy is limited to in-frame clones, with some not included. The sample has roughly 140,000 clones; around 87% are singletons. This material consisted of peripheral blood, taken 28 days after the second AZD1222 dose. The TCR sequence derives from an adult who received the AZD1222 COVID-19 vaccine. The chain couples TRBV6-2 or TRBV6-3 to TRBJ1-5; 7 nucleotides line up with TRBD1. In DNA form, the CDR3 reads TGTGCCAGCAGTTACTCACGGACAGGCCTACAGCCCCAGCATTTT. Protein sequence: CASSYSRTGLQPQHF.